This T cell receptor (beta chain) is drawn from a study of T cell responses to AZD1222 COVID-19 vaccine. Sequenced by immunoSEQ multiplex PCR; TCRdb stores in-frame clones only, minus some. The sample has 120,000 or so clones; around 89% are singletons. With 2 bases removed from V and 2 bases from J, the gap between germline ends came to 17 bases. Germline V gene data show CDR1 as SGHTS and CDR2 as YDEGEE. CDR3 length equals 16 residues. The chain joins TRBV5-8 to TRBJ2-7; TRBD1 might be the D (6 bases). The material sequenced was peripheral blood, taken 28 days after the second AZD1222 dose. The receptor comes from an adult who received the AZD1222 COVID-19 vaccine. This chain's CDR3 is CASSLGSDRETYEQYF. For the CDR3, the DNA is TGTGCCAGCAGCTTAGGCTCGGACAGAGAAACCTACGAGCAGTACTTC.